The 32 T cell receptor beta chains given below trace back to one sample, sequenced in a study of blood T cell repertoires in COVID-19. TCRdb's copy holds only in-frame clones and misses some; the assay was immunoSEQ multiplex PCR. The repertoire has about 300,000 clones, approximately 88% of them found once; the top ten carry 1.6%. Material: peripheral blood. The receptors stem from a woman aged 25-40 years with COVID-19, enrolled during active disease.

The chain is built from TRBV2 and TRBJ2-1; 7 positions match TRBD1. Per the germline V gene, CDR1 is SNHLY and CDR2 is FYNNEI. V trimming: 6 bases; J trimming: 10 bases; junction bases outside the gene matches: 12. The length of the CDR3 is 14 residues. In DNA form, the CDR3 reads TGTGCCAGCAGACTGGACAGGCCTGTTCGGGAGCAGTTCTTC. This encodes CASRLDRPVREQFF. Based on the CDR3 plus reference TRBV2 and TRBJ2-1, the full variable domain is EPEVTQTPSHQVTQMGQEVILRCVPISNHLYFYWYRQILGQKVEFLVSFYNNEISEKSEIFDDQFSVERPDGSNFTLKIRSTKLEDSAMYFCASRLDRPVREQFFGPGTRLTVL.

This chain joins TRBV28 and TRBJ1-2; D gene ambiguous. Trimming removed 4 bases from V and 5 bases from J, with 5 bases in between. Per germline, CDR1 MDHEN and CDR2 SYDVKM. The CDR3 runs to 11 residues. This CDR3 reads CASSSVYGYTF. For the CDR3, the DNA is TGTGCCAGCAGTTCAGTGTATGGCTACACCTTC.

J is TRBJ1-2 and V is TRBV6-5; TRBD1 is a possible D gene (5 bases). Trimming removed 2 bases from V and 0 bases from J, with 10 bases in between. The CDR3 length is 15 residues. Germline values: CDR1 MNHEY, CDR2 SVGAGI. The CDR3 DNA reads TGTGCCAGCAGTTACGCCAGGGCCCCTAACTATGGCTACACCTTC. It yields the protein CASSYARAPNYGYTF.

This chain links TRBV5-4 with TRBJ2-5; D gene ambiguous. From germline, CDR1 is SGHNT and CDR2 YYREEE (reference sequence). This CDR3 region has 14 residues. V lost 0 bases, J lost 3 bases, and 9 bases lay in between. The CDR3 is CASSLALREETQYF. The DNA of the CDR3 is TGTGCCAGCAGCTTGGCCCTTCGGGAAGAGACCCAGTACTTC.

This sequence joins TRBV2 and TRBJ2-2, with TRBD1 as a possible D gene (6 bases). The CDR3 runs to 16 residues. Germline CDR1 and CDR2: SNHLY and FYNNEI. The ends were cut back, 2 bases at V and 3 bases at J, with 13 bases in the middle. CDR3 sequence (DNA): TGTGCCAGCAGTGAATTCTGGGGGCGGGACACCGGGGAGCTGTTTTTT. Protein product: CASSEFWGRDTGELFF.

The V gene is TRBV6-6, the J gene TRBJ1-2; the D gene is possibly TRBD1 (5 bases). CDR3 length equals 15 residues. Per germline, CDR1 MNHNY and CDR2 SVGAGI (reference sequence). V dropped 6 bases and J dropped 1 base, with 15 bases sitting between them. The CDR3 DNA follows: TGTGCCAGCAGGCCGGGGGGGTCAAGTAACTATGGCTACACCTTC. Translation: CASRPGGSSNYGYTF.

The chain employs TRBV19 and TRBJ1-1, with D hard to call. Germline V CDR1 and CDR2: LNHDA, SQIVND (reference sequence). The CDR3 has 12 amino acids. V was trimmed by 5 bases and J by 5 bases, leaving 9 bases between them. CDR3 bases: TGTGCCAGTAGTCTCCGTAGTACTGAAGCTTTCTTT. Amino acid sequence: CASSLRSTEAFF.

This chain links TRBV7-2 with TRBJ1-5, with TRBD1 identical over 9 bases. The length of the CDR3 is 15 residues. Germline CDR1 reads SGHTA; CDR2 reads FQGNSA. Trimming cost V 2 bases and J 6 bases; bases outside gene matches: 5. The CDR3 DNA is TGTGCCAGCAGCTTATCGACAGGGGGGTTTCAGCCCCAGCATTTT. Translation: CASSLSTGGFQPQHF.

The chain is built from TRBV5-6 and TRBJ1-2; D not resolved. Trimming cost V 2 bases and J 13 bases, with 12 bases left between them. The CDR3 is 11 residues long. CDR1 SGHDT and CDR2 YYEEEE come from the germline V gene. As DNA, the CDR3 is TGTGCCAGCAGCTTATCGGGATTTTGCACCTTC. Encoded protein: CASSLSGFCTF.

The chain uses TRBV2 and TRBJ2-2; D perhaps matches TRBD1 (5 bases). Germline CDR1 reads SNHLY; CDR2 reads FYNNEI. V was trimmed by 9 bases and J by 0 bases, leaving 14 bases between them. The CDR3 totals 15 residues. CDR3 sequence (DNA): TGTGCCAGTACAGTAGGGGCGACGAACACCGGGGAGCTGTTTTTT. As protein: CASTVGATNTGELFF.

The genes are TRBV28 and TRBJ1-5, with 8 nucleotides matching TRBD1. This CDR3 is 14 amino acids long. Germline CDR1 MDHEN, CDR2 SYDVKM. V lost 5 bases to trimming and J lost 4 bases; unmatched junction nucleotides: 4. The CDR3 loop is CASSPTGENQPQHF. The CDR3 DNA follows: TGTGCCAGCAGTCCGACAGGGGAAAATCAGCCCCAGCATTTT.

The rearrangement uses TRBV15 and TRBJ2-2; TRBD1 agrees at 9 bases. This CDR3 is built from 18 residues. V shed 6 bases, J shed 3 bases, and the junction held 14 bases outside the gene matches. CDR1 and CDR2 (germline): LNHNV, YYDKDF (reference sequence). CDR3 sequence reads: CATSNPQTGTGYTGELFF. Here the CDR3 DNA reads TGTGCCACCAGTAATCCTCAAACCGGGACAGGGTACACCGGGGAGCTGTTTTTT.

This chain links TRBV7-8 with TRBJ2-2; 8 bases map to TRBD2. Germline CDR1 and CDR2: SGHVS and FQNEAQ. The CDR3 has 15 residues. J gave up 4 bases and V 5 bases, and 6 bases lay outside the gene matches. The CDR3 reads CASSRGTRATGELFF. CDR3 nucleotides: TGTGCCAGCAGCCGCGGGACTAGAGCCACCGGGGAGCTGTTTTTT.

A remark on this clone: The same CDR3 can be traced to other DNA sequences in this sample. The J gene is TRBJ2-2, the V gene TRBV9; 10 bases map to TRBD2. The germline gives CDR1 SGDLS, CDR2 YYNGEE. The CDR3 sequence is 17 residues long. V was clipped by 0 bases and J by 6 bases; unmatched bases: 8. CDR3 protein: CASSVATSGGAPGELFF. In nucleotides, the CDR3 is TGTGCCAGCAGCGTAGCCACCAGCGGGGGGGCCCCCGGGGAGCTGTTTTTT.

V gene TRBV18 combines with J gene TRBJ2-1; TRBD2 agrees at 7 bases. Trimming removed 3 bases from V and 7 bases from J; junction bases left unmatched: 6. Germline V gives CDR1 KGHSH, CDR2 LQKENI. The CDR3 has 14 residues. The CDR3: CASSPGTIGNEQFF. In DNA, the CDR3 is TGTGCCAGCTCACCCGGGACTATCGGAAATGAGCAGTTCTTC.

The chain uses TRBV6-1 and TRBJ1-1; no firm D call. The CDR3 sequence is 14 residues long. The V end was cut by 3 bases, the J end by 4 bases, with 12 bases between. Germline CDR1 reads MNHNS; CDR2 reads SASEGT. CDR3 residues: CASSDIVVSTEAFF. The DNA of the CDR3 is TGTGCCAGCAGTGACATCGTGGTCAGCACTGAAGCTTTCTTT.

The CDR3 DNA is TGTGCCAGCAGCGTAGATAGCGGGGGAACAGATACGCAGTATTTT. This sequence encodes CASSVDSGGTDTQYF. V gene TRBV9 combines with J gene TRBJ2-3; 9 bases line up with TRBD2. In germline, CDR1 is SGDLS, CDR2 YYNGEE. J was trimmed by 3 bases and V by 0 bases; bases with no gene match: 2. This CDR3 has 15 residues.

DNA for the CDR3: TGTGCCAGCAGCCCGGGAGGATGGGAGACCCAGTACTTC. This translates into CASSPGGWETQYF. The chain joins TRBV11-2 to TRBJ2-5; 7 bases align to TRBD2. The J segment lost 5 bases and the V segment lost 5 bases, leaving 5 bases of the junction unmatched. The CDR3 totals 13 residues. Germline V lookup: CDR1 SGHAT, CDR2 FQNNGV. Looking up the rest from reference TRBV11-2 and TRBJ2-5 gives the full variable domain: EAGVAQSPRYKIIEKRQSVAFWCNPISGHATLYWYQQILGQGPKLLIQFQNNGVVDDSQLPKDRFSAERLKGVDSTLKIQPAKLEDSAVYLCASSPGGWETQYFGPGTRLLVL.

This clone was seen only once. The chain employs TRBV2 and TRBJ2-2; 9 nucleotides align to TRBD1. This CDR3 is built from 15 residues. The J segment lost 7 bases and the V segment lost 6 bases, leaving 9 bases of the junction unmatched. Germline V gene lookup returns CDR1 SNHLY and CDR2 FYNNEI. CDR3 amino acids: CASRERTGVIGELFF. In DNA form, the CDR3 reads TGTGCCAGCAGGGAAAGGACAGGGGTTATCGGGGAGCTGTTTTTT.

V gene TRBV2 combines with J gene TRBJ2-3, with a tentative D call TRBD1 (5 bases). Germline V gene data show CDR1 as SNHLY and CDR2 as FYNNEI. This CDR3 is 15 amino acids long. Trimming pared 5 bases from V and 0 bases from J, leaving 12 bases between. In nucleotides, the CDR3 is TGTGCCAGCAGTCTACGGACACCCAGCACAGATACGCAGTATTTT. Encoded protein: CASSLRTPSTDTQYF.

V is TRBV19 and J is TRBJ2-1; 9 bases map to TRBD2. V shed 3 bases and J 0 bases; nucleotides not matched to a gene: 6. The CDR3 sequence is 17 residues long. CDR1 LNHDA and CDR2 SQIVND come from the germline V gene (reference sequence). CDR3 DNA: TGTGCCAGTAGTATGGATAGCGGGGGACTCTCCTACAATGAGCAGTTCTTC. This sequence encodes CASSMDSGGLSYNEQFF.

The chain couples TRBV2 to TRBJ1-1; D ambiguous. This CDR3 is 12 amino acids long. Trimming took 6 bases from V and 2 from J, leaving 7 bases between them. Germline CDR1 and CDR2: SNHLY and FYNNEI. The CDR3 loop is CASREDNTEAFF. The CDR3 DNA follows: TGTGCCAGCAGGGAGGATAACACTGAAGCTTTCTTT. The variable domain in full, with the rest retrieved from reference TRBV2 and TRBJ1-1, is EPEVTQTPSHQVTQMGQEVILRCVPISNHLYFYWYRQILGQKVEFLVSFYNNEISEKSEIFDDQFSVERPDGSNFTLKIRSTKLEDSAMYFCASREDNTEAFFGQGTRLTVV.

The chain combines TRBV4-2 with TRBJ2-5, with D tentatively TRBD2 (6 bases). This CDR3 contains 15 residues. V gave up 5 bases and J gave up 7 bases, with 20 bases separating them. Per the germline V gene, CDR1 is LGHNA and CDR2 is YNFKEQ. The CDR3 here is CASSLTDAMGGTQYF. DNA of the CDR3: TGTGCCAGCAGCTTGACTGACGCCATGGGGGGGACCCAGTACTTC.

This chain uses TRBV2 with TRBJ1-1, with 8 nucleotides matching TRBD1. CDR3 length: 15 residues. After removal of 8 bases from V and 2 bases from J, the junction contained 10 bases not matched to a gene. Looked up from germline, CDR1 is SNHLY and CDR2 is FYNNEI. The DNA for the CDR3 is TGTGCCAGCCTAGGACAGGGACCTTTTAACACTGAAGCTTTCTTT. Translated, it gives CASLGQGPFNTEAFF.

The chain carries TRBV6-5 and TRBJ1-4, with 9 bases that match TRBD1. The CDR3 loop spans 15 amino acids. Germline V gene data show CDR1 as MNHEY and CDR2 as SVGAGI. V was pared by 6 bases and J by 8 bases, with 10 bases of the junction left unmatched. The CDR3 nucleotides are TGTGCCAGCAGCTTAACAGGGGGCGCGGGAGAAAAACTGTTTTTT. Translated, it gives CASSLTGGAGEKLFF.

The chain links TRBV9 to TRBJ2-1, with 9 bases identical to TRBD2. The junction had 4 bases not matched to a gene; V was cut back by 2 bases and J by 4 bases. Looked up from germline, CDR1 is SGDLS and CDR2 is YYNGEE. The CDR3 totals 15 residues. The CDR3 region is CASSVGLAGYNEQFF. DNA for the CDR3: TGTGCCAGCAGCGTTGGGCTAGCGGGATACAATGAGCAGTTCTTC.

V is TRBV9 and J is TRBJ1-4; possible D gene TRBD1, 6 bases. Looked up from germline, CDR1 is SGDLS and CDR2 is YYNGEE. The CDR3 has 17 residues. V shed 4 bases and J shed 7 bases, with 23 bases lying between them. This CDR3 is CASSPRPLDSTGEKLFF. DNA for the CDR3: TGTGCCAGCAGCCCGCGCCCCCTGGACAGCACGGGTGAAAAACTGTTTTTT.

The chain links TRBV5-4 to TRBJ1-2; D is ambiguous. This CDR3 region has 13 residues. Germline loops: CDR1 SGHNT, CDR2 YYREEE (reference sequence). V lost 0 bases and J 1 base, leaving 4 bases between the germline ends. In DNA, the CDR3 is TGTGCCAGCAGCTTGGACAATAACTATGGCTACACCTTC. This encodes CASSLDNNYGYTF.

The gene calls are TRBV7-9 and TRBJ2-1; possible D gene TRBD1, 6 bases. This CDR3 has 11 amino acids. V dropped 6 bases and J dropped 8 bases, with 8 bases sitting between them. Germline V lookup: CDR1 SEHNR, CDR2 FQNEAQ (reference sequence). CDR3 sequence reads: CASSPGDEQFF. CDR3 DNA sequence: TGTGCCAGCAGTCCAGGGGATGAGCAGTTCTTC.

The chain combines TRBV4-2 with TRBJ2-3, with 11 nucleotides matching TRBD2. The CDR3 has 17 residues. Germline V CDR1 and CDR2: LGHNA, YNFKEQ. The V segment lost 2 bases and the J segment 6 bases; nucleotides outside the gene matches: 10. CDR3 coding DNA: TGTGCCAGCAGCCAACCACTAGCGGGGGTTCGGCAGGATACGCAGTATTTT. It specifies CASSQPLAGVRQDTQYF.

This clone was recorded only once. The chain combines TRBV29-1 with TRBJ1-1, with D tentatively TRBD1 (6 bases). The germline V and J ends were trimmed by 6 bases and 0 bases, with 17 bases remaining between them. This CDR3 contains 15 residues. The V gene's germline CDR1 is SQVTM and CDR2 ANQGSEA. The CDR3 DNA reads TGCAGCGTAGGAAGGCCCCGGGACATGAACACTGAAGCTTTCTTT. As protein: CSVGRPRDMNTEAFF.

V gene TRBV19 combines with J gene TRBJ1-5, with 7 bases that match TRBD1. V lost 5 bases, J lost 0 bases, and 13 bases stayed unmatched. Germline CDR1 reads LNHDA; CDR2 reads SQIVND (reference sequence). The CDR3 is made up of 18 amino acids. CDR3 amino acids: CASSFGQDRFYSNQPQHF. The CDR3, as DNA: TGTGCCAGTAGTTTTGGACAGGACCGTTTTTATAGCAATCAGCCCCAGCATTTT.